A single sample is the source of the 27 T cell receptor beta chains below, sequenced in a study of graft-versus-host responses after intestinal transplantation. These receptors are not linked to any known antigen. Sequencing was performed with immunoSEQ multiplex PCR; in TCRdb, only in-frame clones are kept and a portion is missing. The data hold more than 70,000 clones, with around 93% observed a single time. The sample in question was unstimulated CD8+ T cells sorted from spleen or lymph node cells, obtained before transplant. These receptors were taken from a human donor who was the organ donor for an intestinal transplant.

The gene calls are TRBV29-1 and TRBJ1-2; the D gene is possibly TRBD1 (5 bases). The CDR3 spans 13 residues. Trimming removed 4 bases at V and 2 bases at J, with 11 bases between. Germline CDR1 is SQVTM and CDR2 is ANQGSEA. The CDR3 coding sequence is TGCAGCGTTGTGGGGGGAGCCAACTATGGCTACACCTTC. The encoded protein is CSVVGGANYGYTF. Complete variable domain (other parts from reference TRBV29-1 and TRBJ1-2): SAVISQKPSRDICQRGTSLTIQCQVDSQVTMMFWYRQQPGQSLTLIATANQGSEATYESGFVIDKFPISRPNLTFSTLTVSNMSPEDSSIYLCSVVGGANYGYTFGSGTRLTVV.

CDR3 nucleotide sequence: TGTGCCACCAGCAGGGACAGGGGCGCGGGGCAGCCCCAGCATTTT. Translating it yields CATSRDRGAGQPQHF. V and J are TRBV15 and TRBJ1-5; 9 nucleotides match TRBD1. V lost 3 bases, J lost 7 bases, and 7 bases stayed unmatched. The CDR3 is 15 amino acids. The germline gives CDR1 LNHNV, CDR2 YYDKDF (reference sequence).

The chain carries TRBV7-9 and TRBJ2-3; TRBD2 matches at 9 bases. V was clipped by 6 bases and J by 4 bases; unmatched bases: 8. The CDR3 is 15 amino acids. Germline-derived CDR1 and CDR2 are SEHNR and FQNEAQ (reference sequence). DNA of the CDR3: TGTGCCAGCAGACGGGGGGGACTAGCAGCAGATACGCAGTATTTT. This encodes CASRRGGLAADTQYF.

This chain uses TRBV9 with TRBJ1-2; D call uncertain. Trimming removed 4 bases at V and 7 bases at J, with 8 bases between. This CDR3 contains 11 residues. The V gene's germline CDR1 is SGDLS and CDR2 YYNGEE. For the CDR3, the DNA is TGTGCCAGCAGCACATATCGTGGCTACACCTTC. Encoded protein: CASSTYRGYTF.

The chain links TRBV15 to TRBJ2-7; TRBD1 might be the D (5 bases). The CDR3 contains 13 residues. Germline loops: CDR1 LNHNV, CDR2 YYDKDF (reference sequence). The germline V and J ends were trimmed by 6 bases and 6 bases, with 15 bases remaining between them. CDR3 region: CATSTGLTIEQYF. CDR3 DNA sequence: TGTGCCACCAGTACAGGATTAACAATCGAGCAGTACTTC.

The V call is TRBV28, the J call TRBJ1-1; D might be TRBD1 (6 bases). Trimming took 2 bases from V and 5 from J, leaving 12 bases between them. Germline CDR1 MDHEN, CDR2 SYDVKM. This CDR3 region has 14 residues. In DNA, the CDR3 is TGTGCCAGCAGTTTAAGGGGGGGTCGAACTGAAGCTTTCTTT. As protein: CASSLRGGRTEAFF.

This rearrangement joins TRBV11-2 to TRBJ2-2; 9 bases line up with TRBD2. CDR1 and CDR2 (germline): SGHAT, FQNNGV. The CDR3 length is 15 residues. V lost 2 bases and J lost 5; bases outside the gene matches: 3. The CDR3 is CASSLSAGGTGELFF. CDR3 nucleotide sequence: TGTGCCAGCAGCTTAAGCGCGGGGGGGACCGGGGAGCTGTTTTTT.

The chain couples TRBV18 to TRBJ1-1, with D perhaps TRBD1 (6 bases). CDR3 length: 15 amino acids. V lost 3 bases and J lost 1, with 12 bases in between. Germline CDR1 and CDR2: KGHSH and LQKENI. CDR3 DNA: TGTGCCAGCTCACCGCCGGGACACGGGAACACTGAAGCTTTCTTT. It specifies CASSPPGHGNTEAFF.

CDR3 DNA: TGTGCCAGCAGCCTCGAGCTAGAGGAAAAACTGTTTTTT. Protein sequence: CASSLELEEKLFF. The chain recombines TRBV7-9 with TRBJ1-4; D call uncertain. CDR1 is SEHNR and CDR2 is FQNEAQ in the germline V gene (reference sequence). CDR3 length: 13 amino acids. V was pared by 5 bases and J by 8 bases, with 12 bases between.

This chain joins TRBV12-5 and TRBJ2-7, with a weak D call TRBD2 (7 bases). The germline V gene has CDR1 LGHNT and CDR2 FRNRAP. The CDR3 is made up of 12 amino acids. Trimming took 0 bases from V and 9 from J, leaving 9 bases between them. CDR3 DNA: TGTGCTAGTGGTTTGGTAGGGGGGGGGCAGTACTTC. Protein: CASGLVGGGQYF.

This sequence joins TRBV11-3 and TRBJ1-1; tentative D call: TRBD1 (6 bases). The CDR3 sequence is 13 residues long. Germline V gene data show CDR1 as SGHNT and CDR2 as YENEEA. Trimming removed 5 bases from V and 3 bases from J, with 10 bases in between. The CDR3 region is CASSPPGDTEAFF. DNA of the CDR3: TGTGCCAGCAGCCCCCCAGGGGACACTGAAGCTTTCTTT. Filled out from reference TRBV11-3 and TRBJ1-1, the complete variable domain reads EAGVVQSPRYKIIEKKQPVAFWCNPISGHNTLYWYLQNLGQGPELLIRYENEEAVDDSQLPKDRFSAERLKGVDSTLKIQPAELGDSAVYLCASSPPGDTEAFFGQGTRLTVV.

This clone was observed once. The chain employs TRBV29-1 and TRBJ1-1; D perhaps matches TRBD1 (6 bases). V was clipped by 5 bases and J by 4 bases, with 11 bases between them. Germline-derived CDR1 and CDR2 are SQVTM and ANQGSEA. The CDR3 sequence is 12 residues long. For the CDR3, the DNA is TGCAGCGTTAGGGGGAAGGCCACTGAAGCTTTCTTT. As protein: CSVRGKATEAFF.

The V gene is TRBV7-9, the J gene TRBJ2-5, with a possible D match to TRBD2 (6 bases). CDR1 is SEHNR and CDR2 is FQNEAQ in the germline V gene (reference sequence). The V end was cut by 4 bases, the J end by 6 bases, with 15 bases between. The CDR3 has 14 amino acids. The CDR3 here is CASSSPREIKTQYF. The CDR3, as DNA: TGTGCCAGCAGCTCTCCCCGGGAGATTAAGACCCAGTACTTC.

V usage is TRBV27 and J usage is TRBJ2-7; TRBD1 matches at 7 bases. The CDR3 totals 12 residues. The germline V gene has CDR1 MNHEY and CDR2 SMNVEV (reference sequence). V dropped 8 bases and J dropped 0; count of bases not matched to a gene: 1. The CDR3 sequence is CASRDSSYEQYF. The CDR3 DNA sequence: TGTGCCAGCCGGGACAGCTCCTACGAGCAGTACTTC.

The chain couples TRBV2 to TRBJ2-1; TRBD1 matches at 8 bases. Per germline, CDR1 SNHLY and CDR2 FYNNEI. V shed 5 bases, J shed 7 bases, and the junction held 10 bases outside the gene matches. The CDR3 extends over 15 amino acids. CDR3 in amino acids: CASSPPRQGRNEQFF. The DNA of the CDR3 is TGTGCCAGCAGTCCCCCGAGACAGGGGAGAAATGAGCAGTTCTTC.

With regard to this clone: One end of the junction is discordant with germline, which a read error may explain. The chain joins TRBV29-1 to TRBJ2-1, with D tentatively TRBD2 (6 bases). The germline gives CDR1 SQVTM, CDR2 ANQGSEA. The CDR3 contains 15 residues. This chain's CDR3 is CSVEDTDRGPGLLLF. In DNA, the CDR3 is TGCAGCGTTGAAGATACCGATAGGGGTCCGGGACTCTTGCTCTTC.

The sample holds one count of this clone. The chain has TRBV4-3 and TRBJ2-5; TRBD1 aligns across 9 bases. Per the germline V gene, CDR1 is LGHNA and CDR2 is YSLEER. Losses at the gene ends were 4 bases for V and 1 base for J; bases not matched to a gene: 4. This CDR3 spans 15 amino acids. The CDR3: CASSPGTGIQETQYF. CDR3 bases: TGCGCCAGCAGCCCCGGGACAGGGATCCAAGAGACCCAGTACTTC.

Written as DNA, the CDR3 is TGTGCCAGCAGCTTAGGGACGGGACTAACCGAAGGCTACACCTTC. Translation: CASSLGTGLTEGYTF. The chain is built from TRBV7-2 and TRBJ1-2; maybe TRBD1 (5 bases). CDR3 length equals 15 residues. The V end was cut by 1 base, the J end by 8 bases, with 17 bases between. CDR1 and CDR2 from the germline V gene are SGHTA and FQGNSA. Using reference TRBV7-2 and TRBJ1-2 for the parts outside the CDR3, the full variable domain is GAGVSQSPSNKVTEKGKDVELRCDPISGHTALYWYRQSLGQGLEFLIYFQGNSAPDKSGLPSDRFSAERTGGSVSTLTIQRTQQEDSAVYLCASSLGTGLTEGYTFGSGTRLTVV.

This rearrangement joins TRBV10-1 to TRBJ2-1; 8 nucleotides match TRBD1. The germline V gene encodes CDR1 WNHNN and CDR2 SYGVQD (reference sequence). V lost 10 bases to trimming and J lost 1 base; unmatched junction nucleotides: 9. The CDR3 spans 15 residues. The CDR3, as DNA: TGCGCCAACAAGGGACAGGTTAATTCCTACAATGAGCAGTTCTTC. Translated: CANKGQVNSYNEQFF.

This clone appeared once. The CDR3 here is CATSRETGIIEAFF. CDR3 sequence (DNA): TGTGCCACCAGCAGAGAGACAGGGATTATTGAAGCTTTCTTT. This sequence joins TRBV15 and TRBJ1-1; 7 bases agree with TRBD1. The junction had 5 bases not matched to a gene; V was cut back by 0 bases and J by 7 bases. Germline V gene data show CDR1 as LNHNV and CDR2 as YYDKDF (reference sequence). CDR3 length: 14 residues. Full variable domain (remainder filled in from reference TRBV15 and TRBJ1-1): DAMVIQNPRYQVTQFGKPVTLSCSQTLNHNVMYWYQQKSSQAPKLLFHYYDKDFNNEADTPDNFQSRRPNTSFCFLDIRSPGLGDTAMYLCATSRETGIIEAFFGQGTRLTVV.

The CDR3 DNA sequence: TGTGCCAGCAGCTTGGCGGGACTTGACAAGTACTCCTACGAGCAGTACTTC. Encoded protein: CASSLAGLDKYSYEQYF. This rearrangement joins TRBV5-4 to TRBJ2-7, with D perhaps matching TRBD2 (6 bases). This CDR3 has 17 amino acids. V gave up 0 bases and J gave up 0 bases, with 16 bases separating them. The germline V gene encodes CDR1 SGHNT and CDR2 YYREEE (reference sequence). Full variable domain (rest looked up from reference TRBV5-4 and TRBJ2-7): ETGVTQSPTHLIKTRGQQVTLRCSSQSGHNTVSWYQQALGQGPQFIFQYYREEENGRGNFPPRFSGLQFPNYSSELNVNALELDDSALYLCASSLAGLDKYSYEQYFGPGTRLTVT.

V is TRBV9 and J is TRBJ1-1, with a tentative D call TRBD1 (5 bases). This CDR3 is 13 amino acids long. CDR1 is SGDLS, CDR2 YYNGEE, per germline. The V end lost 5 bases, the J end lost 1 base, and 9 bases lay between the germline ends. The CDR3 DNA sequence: TGTGCCAGCAGAAGGGGATCGAACACTGAAGCTTTCTTT. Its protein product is CASRRGSNTEAFF.

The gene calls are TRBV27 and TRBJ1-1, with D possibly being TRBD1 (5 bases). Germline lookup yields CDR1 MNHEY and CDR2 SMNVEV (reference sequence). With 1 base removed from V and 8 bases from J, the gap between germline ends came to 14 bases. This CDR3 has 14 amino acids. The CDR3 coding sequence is TGTGCCAGCAGTTTATTGGGGCGGACACACGAAGCTTTCTTT. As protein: CASSLLGRTHEAFF.

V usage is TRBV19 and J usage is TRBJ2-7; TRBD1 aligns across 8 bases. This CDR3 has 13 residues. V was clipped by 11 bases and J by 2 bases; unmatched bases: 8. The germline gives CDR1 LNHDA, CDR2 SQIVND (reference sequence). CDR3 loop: CALGRTGTYEQYF. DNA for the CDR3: TGTGCCCTGGGACGGACAGGGACCTACGAGCAGTACTTC.

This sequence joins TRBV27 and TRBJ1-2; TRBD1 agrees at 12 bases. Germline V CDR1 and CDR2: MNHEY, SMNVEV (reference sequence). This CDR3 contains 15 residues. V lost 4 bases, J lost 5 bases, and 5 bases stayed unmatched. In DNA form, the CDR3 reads TGTGCCAGCAGTTCCGGGACAGGGGGCGGGTATGGCTACACCTTC. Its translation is CASSSGTGGGYGYTF.

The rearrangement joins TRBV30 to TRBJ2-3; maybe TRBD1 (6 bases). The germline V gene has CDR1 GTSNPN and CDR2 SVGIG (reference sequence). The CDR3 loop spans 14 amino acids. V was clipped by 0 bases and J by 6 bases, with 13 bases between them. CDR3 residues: CAWSVLGAEDTQYF. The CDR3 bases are TGTGCCTGGAGTGTGTTGGGGGCTGAGGATACGCAGTATTTT.

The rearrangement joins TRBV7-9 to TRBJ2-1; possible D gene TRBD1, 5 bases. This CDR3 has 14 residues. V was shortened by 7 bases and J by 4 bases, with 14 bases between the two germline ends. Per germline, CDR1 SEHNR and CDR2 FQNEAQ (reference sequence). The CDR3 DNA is TGTGCCAGCACCCAGGGTGGCGGTTACAATGAGCAGTTCTTC. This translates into CASTQGGGYNEQFF. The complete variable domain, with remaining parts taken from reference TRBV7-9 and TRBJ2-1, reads DTGVSQNPRHKITKRGQNVTFRCDPISEHNRLYWYRQTLGQGPEFLTYFQNEAQLEKSRLLSDRFSAERPKGSFSTLEIQRTEQGDSAMYLCASTQGGGYNEQFFGPGTRLTVL.